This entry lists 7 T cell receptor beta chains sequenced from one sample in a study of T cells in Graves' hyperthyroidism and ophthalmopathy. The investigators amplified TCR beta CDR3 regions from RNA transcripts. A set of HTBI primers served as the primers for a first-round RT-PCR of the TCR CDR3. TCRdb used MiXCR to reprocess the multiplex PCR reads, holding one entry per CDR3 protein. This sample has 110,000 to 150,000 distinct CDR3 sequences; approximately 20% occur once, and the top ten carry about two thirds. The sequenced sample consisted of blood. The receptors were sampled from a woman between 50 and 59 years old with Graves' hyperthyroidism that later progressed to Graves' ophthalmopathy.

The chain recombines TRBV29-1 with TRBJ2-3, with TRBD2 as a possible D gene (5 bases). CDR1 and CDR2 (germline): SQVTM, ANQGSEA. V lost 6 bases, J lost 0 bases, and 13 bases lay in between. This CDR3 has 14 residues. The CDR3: CSVLGRGSTDTQYF. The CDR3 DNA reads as TGCAGCGTATTGGGTCGGGGAAGCACAGATACGCAGTATTTT.

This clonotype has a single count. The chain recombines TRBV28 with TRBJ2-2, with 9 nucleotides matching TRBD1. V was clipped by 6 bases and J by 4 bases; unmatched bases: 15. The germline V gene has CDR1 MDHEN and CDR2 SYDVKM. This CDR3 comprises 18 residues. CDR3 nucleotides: TGTGCCAGCAGCCTACAGGGGGCAGGGCCGCGAGGCACCGGGGAGCTGTTTTTT. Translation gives CASSLQGAGPRGTGELFF.

CDR3 sequence (DNA): TGTGCCTGGAGCGGGGGCGAACATTCACCCCTCCACTTT. This codes for CAWSGGEHSPLHF. The rearrangement links TRBV30 to TRBJ1-6; D is possibly TRBD1 (6 bases). V lost 3 bases and J lost 8, with 11 bases in between. Germline values: CDR1 GTSNPN, CDR2 SVGIG (reference sequence). The length of the CDR3 is 13 residues. Full variable domain (outside the CDR3, taken from reference TRBV30 and TRBJ1-6): SQTIHQWPATLVQPVGSPLSLECTVEGTSNPNLYWYRQAAGRGLQLLFYSVGIGQISSEVPQNLSASRPQDRQFILSSKKLLLSDSGFYLCAWSGGEHSPLHFGNGTRLTVT.

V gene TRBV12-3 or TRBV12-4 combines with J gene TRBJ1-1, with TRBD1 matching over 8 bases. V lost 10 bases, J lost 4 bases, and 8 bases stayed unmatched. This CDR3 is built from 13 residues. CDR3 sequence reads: CATQDREATEAFF. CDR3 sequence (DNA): TGTGCCACCCAGGACAGGGAGGCCACTGAAGCTTTCTTT.

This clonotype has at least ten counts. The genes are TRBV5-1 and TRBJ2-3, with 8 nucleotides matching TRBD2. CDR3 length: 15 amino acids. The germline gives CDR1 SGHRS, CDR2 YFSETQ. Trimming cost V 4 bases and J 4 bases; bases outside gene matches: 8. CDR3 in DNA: TGCGCCAGCAGCCGCAGCGGGAGTGGTCCAGATACGCAGTATTTT. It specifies CASSRSGSGPDTQYF.

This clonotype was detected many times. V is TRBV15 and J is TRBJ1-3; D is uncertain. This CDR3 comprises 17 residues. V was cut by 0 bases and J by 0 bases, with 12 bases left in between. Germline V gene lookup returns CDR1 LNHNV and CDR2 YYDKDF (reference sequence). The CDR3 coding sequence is TGTGCCACCAGCAGAGAGATAGTGAGGAGCTCTGGAAACACCATATATTTT. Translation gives CATSREIVRSSGNTIYF. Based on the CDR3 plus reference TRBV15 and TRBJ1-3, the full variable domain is DAMVIQNPRYQVTQFGKPVTLSCSQTLNHNVMYWYQQKSSQAPKLLFHYYDKDFNNEADTPDNFQSRRPNTSFCFLDIRSPGLGDTAMYLCATSREIVRSSGNTIYFGEGSWLTVV.

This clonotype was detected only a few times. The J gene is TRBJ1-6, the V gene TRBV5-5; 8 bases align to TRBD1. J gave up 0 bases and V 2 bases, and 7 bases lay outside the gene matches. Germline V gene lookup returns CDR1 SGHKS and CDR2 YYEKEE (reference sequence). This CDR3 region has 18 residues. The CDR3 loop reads CASSFGTGGSSYNSPLHF. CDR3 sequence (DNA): TGTGCCAGCAGCTTCGGGACAGGAGGTAGCTCCTATAATTCACCCCTCCACTTT.